Each of the 3 T cell receptor beta chains below was sequenced from the same sample in a study of molecular identifiers for immune sequencing clone quantification. TCRdb fed the PCR reads into MiXCR, producing one record per CDR3 protein. The sample yields some 91,000 distinct CDR3 sequences, about 24% seen once. The sequenced material came from naive CD8+ T cells from blood, with Jurkat cell RNA spiked in. Subset of the sample: FACS-sorted CD8+CD4-CCR7+CD45RA+ naive T cells. Source of these receptors: a human donor in good health. Some libraries in this study had Jurkat cell RNA spiked in.

The CDR3 coding sequence is TGTGCCACCAGCAGACCCCCTAAGGCCAGAAACTACGAGCAGTACTTC. This encodes CATSRPPKARNYEQYF. The chain couples TRBV15 to TRBJ2-7; D is uncertain. The length of the CDR3 is 16 residues. In germline, CDR1 is LNHNV, CDR2 YYDKDF (reference sequence). The V and J ends lost 2 bases and 3 bases respectively, with 17 bases between them.

The sample holds a few counts of this clonotype. Since a much larger clone is just one base distant, this may be a read error. The chain has TRBV29-1 and TRBJ2-5; 10 positions match TRBD1. The trim removed 5 bases at V and 9 bases at J, leaving 6 bases unmatched. Germline V lookup: CDR1 SQVTM, CDR2 ANQGSEA. This CDR3 has 12 residues. The DNA of the CDR3 is TGCAGCGTTAAAGGACAGGGGGAGGCCCAGTACTTC. It translates to CSVKGQGEAQYF.

In this sample, this clonotype turned up a few times. A read error is possible here, since a much larger clone lies one base away. This sequence joins TRBV7-2 and TRBJ2-5; D may be TRBD2 (5 bases). CDR1 SGHTA and CDR2 FQGNSA come from the germline V gene. The CDR3 is 17 residues long. The CDR3 sequence: CASSSTPWTGDQEPQYF. For the CDR3, the DNA is TGTGCCAGCAGCTCCACACCCTGGACTGGAGACCAAGAGCCCCAGTACTTC.